This entry features one T cell receptor beta chain sequence. The data are from a study of shared T cell receptors in the human thymus. Sequenced by immunoSEQ multiplex PCR; TCRdb stores in-frame clones only, minus some. The table has hundreds of thousands of clones, 87% seen once. With 8 bases clipped from V and 1 base from J, the junction kept 17 bases outside the gene matches. There are 18 residues in the CDR3. CDR1 is LGHNA, CDR2 YSLEER, per germline. This sample also belongs to another study, concerning human thymus T cells. Per that paper: Thymic and blood repertoires appeared to carry a bias in their V and J gene usage. As related research reported, thymic repertoires overlapped highly among unrelated individuals.

Sequencing was performed on thymocytes. V and J are TRBV4-3 and TRBJ2-3; 8 bases are a match to TRBD2. The clonotype was recovered from a boy younger than two with a congenital heart defect. CDR3 in DNA: TGCGCCAGCGGAATGGGGGGCGGGGGGATCCGAGGCACAGATACGCAGTATTTT. It codes for CASGMGGGGIRGTDTQYF.